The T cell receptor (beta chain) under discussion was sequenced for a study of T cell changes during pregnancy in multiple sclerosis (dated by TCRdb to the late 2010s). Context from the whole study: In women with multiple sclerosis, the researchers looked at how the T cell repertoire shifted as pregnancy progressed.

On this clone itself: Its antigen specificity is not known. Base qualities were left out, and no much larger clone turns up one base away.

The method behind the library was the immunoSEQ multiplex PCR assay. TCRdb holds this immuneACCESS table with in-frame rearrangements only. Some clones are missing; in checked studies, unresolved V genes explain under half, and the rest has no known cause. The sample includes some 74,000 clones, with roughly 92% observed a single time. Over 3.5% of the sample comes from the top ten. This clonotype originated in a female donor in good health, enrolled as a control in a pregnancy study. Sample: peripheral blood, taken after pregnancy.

The base sequence is TGTGCCAGCAGCTTTGGAGGGTTAGCCGGGGAGCTGTTTTTT. This is translated as CASSFGGLAGELFF. The chain employs TRBV5-6 and TRBJ2-2, with TRBD2 perhaps the D gene, on 6 matching bases. Taken from the germline V gene, the CDR1 and CDR2 loops are SGHDT and YYEEEE. V is cut by 2 bases and J by 6 bases, and the space between the germline ends is 11 bases. The CDR3 runs 14 amino acids, cysteine and phenylalanine included. Solely the CDR3 DNA is kept, with 42 bases framed from the first base.